Listed below are T cell receptor beta chains from one sample, sequenced in a study of a mutant IDH1 vaccine in newly diagnosed glioma. Some clones are missing from TCRdb's copy, which holds only in-frame ones; the method was immunoSEQ multiplex PCR. This sample yields tens of thousands of clones, of which 75% to 90% are seen a single time; around 4.4% belongs to the top ten. What these receptors recognize is not known. The input for sequencing was PBMCs, taken from a glioma patient whose treatment included an IDH1 peptide vaccine. The receptors derive from a middle-aged woman with glioma. Both conserved end residues are part of each CDR3. A D gene is named only where the DNA matches it firmly. Rows give clone size only sometimes, using once, few, many, or a class for an expanded clone.

D	V	J	size	DNA	CDR3
NA	TRBV11-2	TRBJ1-1	NA	TGTGCCAGCAGCTTCGGACAGCAGAACACTGAAGCTTTCTTT	CASSFGQQNTEAFF
NA	TRBV4-3	TRBJ2-5	NA	TGCGCCAGCAGCCAAGGATCATTTGCTGGCGGAGAGACCCAGTACTTC	CASSQGSFAGGETQYF
TRBD1	TRBV18	TRBJ1-5	NA	TGTGCCAGCTCACCGGGACAGGGGGCTGACCAGCCCCAGCATTTT	CASSPGQGADQPQHF
NA	TRBV2	TRBJ2-7	NA	TGTGCCACGGGGGGGGACAGGCCTACCTACGAGCAGTACTTC	CATGGDRPTYEQYF
TRBD1	TRBV11-2	TRBJ1-4	NA	TGTGCCAGCAGCTTCTCGACAGGGGCAAGTGAAAAACTGTTTTTT	CASSFSTGASEKLFF
TRBD2	TRBV9	TRBJ2-1	NA	TGTGCCAGCACAACCGGGACTAGCGGGAGGGGGACCTACAATGAGCAGTTCTTC	CASTTGTSGRGTYNEQFF
TRBD1	TRBV6-1	TRBJ2-7	NA	TGTGCCAGCAGTGCCCAGGACAGGGGGCGATACGAGCAGTACTTC	CASSAQDRGRYEQYF
TRBD1	TRBV6-6	TRBJ2-3	few	TGTGCCAGCAGAGACGGACAGGGGGCTGGAGATACGCAGTATTTT	CASRDGQGAGDTQYF
TRBD2	TRBV5-6	TRBJ2-3	NA	TGTGCCAGCAGCTTGGATCTAGCGGGGGTCACAGATACGCAGTATTTT	CASSLDLAGVTDTQYF
NA	TRBV7-8	TRBJ1-5	NA	TGTGCCAGCAGCCCCCGGGCGGACCGATACGTCAATCAGCCCCAGCATTTT	CASSPRADRYVNQPQHF
NA	TRBV4-1	TRBJ1-1	few	TGCGCCAGCAGCCCGGCGAGGGGTGCGGACACTGAAGCTTTCTTT	CASSPARGADTEAFF
TRBD1	TRBV5-1	TRBJ2-3	NA	TGCGCCAGCAGCAACCTGGGACAGGGCCTAACAGATACGCAGTATTTT	CASSNLGQGLTDTQYF
NA	TRBV7-2	TRBJ1-1	NA	TGTGCCAGCAGCTTGCAGGGCCGGAACACTGAAGCTTTCTTT	CASSLQGRNTEAFF
NA	TRBV18	TRBJ2-2	once	TGTGCCAGCTCACCTGGACTGGGGAGCACCGGGGAGCTGTTTTTT	CASSPGLGSTGELFF
NA	TRBV5-1	TRBJ2-3	NA	TGCGCCAGCAGCTTGGCACGAAAAACAGATACGCAGTATTTT	CASSLARKTDTQYF